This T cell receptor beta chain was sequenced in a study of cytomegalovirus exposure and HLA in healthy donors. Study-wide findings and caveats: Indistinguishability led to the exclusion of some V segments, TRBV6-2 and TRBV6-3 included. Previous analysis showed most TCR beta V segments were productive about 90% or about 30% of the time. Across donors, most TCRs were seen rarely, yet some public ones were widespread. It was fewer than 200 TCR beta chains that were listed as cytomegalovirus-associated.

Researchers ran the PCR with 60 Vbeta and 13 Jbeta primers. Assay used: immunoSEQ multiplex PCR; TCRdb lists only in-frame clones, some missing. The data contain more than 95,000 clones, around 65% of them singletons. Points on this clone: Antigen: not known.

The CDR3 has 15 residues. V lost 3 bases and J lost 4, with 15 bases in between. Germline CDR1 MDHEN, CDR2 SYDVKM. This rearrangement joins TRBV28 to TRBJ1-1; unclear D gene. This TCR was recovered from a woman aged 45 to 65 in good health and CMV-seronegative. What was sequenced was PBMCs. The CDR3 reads CASSLASLGGTEAFF. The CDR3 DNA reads TGTGCCAGCAGTTTGGCATCTTTAGGAGGCACTGAAGCTTTCTTT.